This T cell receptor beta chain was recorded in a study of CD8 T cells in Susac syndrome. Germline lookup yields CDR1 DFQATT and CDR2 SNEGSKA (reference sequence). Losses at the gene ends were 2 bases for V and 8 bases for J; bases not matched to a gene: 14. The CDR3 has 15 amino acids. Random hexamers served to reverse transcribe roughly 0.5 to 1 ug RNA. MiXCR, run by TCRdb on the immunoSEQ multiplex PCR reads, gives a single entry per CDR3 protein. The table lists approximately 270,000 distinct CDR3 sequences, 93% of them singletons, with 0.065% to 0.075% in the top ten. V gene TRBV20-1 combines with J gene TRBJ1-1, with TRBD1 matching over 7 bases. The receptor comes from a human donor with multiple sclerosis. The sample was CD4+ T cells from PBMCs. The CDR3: CSARNTGAGAGEAFF. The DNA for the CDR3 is TGCAGTGCTAGAAATACAGGGGCGGGAGCCGGCGAAGCTTTCTTT.